This T cell receptor beta chain was sequenced during a study of Ad26.COV2.S vaccination and SARS-CoV-2 variants. Generated by immunoSEQ multiplex PCR, the TCRdb table keeps only in-frame clones and is missing some. Among about 350,000 clones listed, 88% were seen once. Treatment in this sample: 15 to 20 received Ad26.COV2.S at low or high dose, single or two shots; about 5 received placebo; per-sample allocation not given. Each sample was drawn 63 days after the first injection (of vaccine or placebo). The sequence was obtained from a person aged 18-65 years who received the Ad26.COV2.S COVID-19 vaccine or a placebo. The source material was peripheral blood, sampled in a trial of Ad26.COV2.S vaccine versus placebo.

As DNA, the CDR3 is TGTGCCAGCAGCTTGGGCCCAAGAGGCTACGAGCAGTACTTC. The encoded protein is CASSLGPRGYEQYF. This chain uses TRBV7-9 with TRBJ2-7, with no clear D. Deletions cut 3 bases from V and 3 bases from J, with 12 bases between. The CDR3 extends over 14 amino acids. Germline CDR1 and CDR2: SEHNR and FQNEAQ (reference sequence). Full variable domain (outside the CDR3, taken from reference TRBV7-9 and TRBJ2-7): DTGVSQNPRHKITKRGQNVTFRCDPISEHNRLYWYRQTLGQGPEFLTYFQNEAQLEKSRLLSDRFSAERPKGSFSTLEIQRTEQGDSAMYLCASSLGPRGYEQYFGPGTRLTVT.